This T cell receptor beta chain originates from a study of blood T cell repertoires in COVID-19. At the level of the study: Samples came from the United States, Italy and Spain, spanning acute and convalescent COVID-19. Nucleic acid was either cDNA or gDNA, and it came from T cells, B-cell-depleted T cells, or PBMCs.

The junction had 3 bases not matched to a gene; V was cut back by 6 bases and J by 2 bases. The V gene's germline CDR1 is MNHEY and CDR2 SVGAGI. This CDR3 contains 14 residues. In the authors' methods: Reference gene primers were amplified, and this amplification served to estimate nucleated cell counts. TCRdb keeps only in-frame clones here, not all; method: immunoSEQ multiplex PCR. That table is the source of V, J and clone size, and D and trimming were worked out from the DNA. The data contain about 130,000 clones, roughly 79% of them singletons. The genes are TRBV6-5 and TRBJ1-2; 10 bases agree with TRBD1. Source material: peripheral blood. The origin of this receptor is an elderly man with acute or convalescent COVID-19. The CDR3: CASRRDRGNYGYTF. In nucleotides, the CDR3 is TGTGCCAGCAGGAGGGACAGGGGAAACTATGGCTACACCTTC.